The 3 T cell receptor beta chains below were found in one sample sequenced in a study of blood T cell repertoires in COVID-19. Assay used: immunoSEQ multiplex PCR; TCRdb lists only in-frame clones, some missing. The sample has tens of thousands of clones, about 90% seen once. Sequencing used peripheral blood. Receptors were obtained from a man aged 50 or older with active COVID-19.

The genes are TRBV5-1 and TRBJ2-7; D may be TRBD2 (5 bases). CDR3 size: 12 residues. Germline V lookup: CDR1 SGHRS, CDR2 YFSETQ. The V end was cut by 6 bases, the J end by 0 bases, with 7 bases between. The DNA of the CDR3 is TGCGCCAGCAACGGGGACTCCTACGAGCAGTACTTC. This sequence encodes CASNGDSYEQYF.

This sequence joins TRBV18 and TRBJ2-1, with D perhaps matching TRBD2 (5 bases). CDR1 is KGHSH and CDR2 is LQKENI in the germline V gene. This CDR3 has 15 amino acids. Trimming shortened V by 2 bases and J by 8 bases, and 16 bases separated the two germline ends. The DNA for the CDR3 is TGTGCCAGCTCACCATCAGTCGGGAAAGGCCATGAGCAGTTCTTC. Its translation is CASSPSVGKGHEQFF.

This chain uses TRBV18 with TRBJ1-5; D gene uncertain. In germline, CDR1 is KGHSH, CDR2 LQKENI. Trimming removed 3 bases at V and 1 base at J, with 7 bases between. The CDR3 has 14 residues. CDR3 amino acids: CASSPVGSNQPQHF. DNA of the CDR3: TGTGCCAGCTCACCCGTGGGCAGCAATCAGCCCCAGCATTTT.